This T cell receptor (beta chain) was obtained from a study of T-cell reconstitution after alpha-beta-depleted transplantation in children listed by TCRdb under 2016. Context from the whole study: The study quantitatively tracked T-cell immune reconstitution after TCRalphabeta/CD19-depleted allogeneic hematopoietic cell transplantation in children using TCR repertoire profiling.

Including cysteine and phenylalanine, the CDR3 has 12 amino acids. The sequence is cut down to CDR3 DNA, 36 bases in frame from base 1. Trimming at the junction amounts to 6 bases on V and 8 bases on J, and the germline ends lie 11 bases apart. This clonotype has just a few counts. Its antigen is still unknown. Per-base quality was not reported, and no clone a single base away is much larger than it. Receptor amplification or capture employed PCR. The sequencer was an Illumina HiSeq 2500. TCR libraries were prepared with molecular barcoding, using unique molecular identifiers to normalize TCRbeta repertoire quantification. TCRdb took the public reads, trimmed them with fastp at Q25, ran MiXCR for clone calling and kept in-frame beta chains. Entries that share a CDR3 protein sequence are merged under the most common genes and DNA. In all, the sample holds some 290,000 distinct CDR3 sequences, and 9.5% to 10% of those were seen once. Around 10% of the sample rests with the top ten.

Sequenced here: PBMCs from the stem cell graft donor, sampled from the stem cell graft. The receptor comes from a human donor who donated a stem cell graft to a child with SCID. The sequence links TRBV12-3 or TRBV12-4 to TRBJ2-1; the D gene is perhaps TRBD1, on 5 matching bases. The DNA sequence is TGTGCCAGCAGCTCAGGGATCGATGAGCAGTTCTTC. It codes for CASSSGIDEQFF.